These 27 T cell receptor beta chains were sequenced from one sample in a study of blood T cell repertoires in COVID-19. Only in-frame clones appear in the TCRdb table, and some are missing; sequencing was by immunoSEQ multiplex PCR. The data hold around 280,000 clones, with 86% observed a single time. Source material: peripheral blood. The receptors were sampled from a woman in her 30s who had recovered from COVID-19.

This sequence joins TRBV18 and TRBJ1-1; D not certain. Trimming took 3 bases from V and 3 from J, leaving 11 bases between them. Germline V gene data show CDR1 as KGHSH and CDR2 as LQKENI. This CDR3 has 14 residues. This CDR3 is CASSPQTSDTEAFF. The CDR3 DNA reads as TGTGCCAGCTCACCTCAGACATCGGACACTGAAGCTTTCTTT.

This clone was picked up one time. This rearrangement joins TRBV5-1 to TRBJ1-3; D is uncertain. CDR3 length: 15 amino acids. Trimming shortened V by 5 bases and J by 4 bases, and 16 bases separated the two germline ends. CDR1 is SGHRS and CDR2 is YFSETQ in the germline V gene. CDR3 sequence: CASRIGAVNGNTIYF. As DNA, the CDR3 is TGCGCCAGCAGGATTGGAGCAGTTAACGGAAACACCATATATTTT.

V and J are TRBV19 and TRBJ2-2, with D tentatively TRBD1 (6 bases). Germline CDR1 and CDR2: LNHDA and SQIVND (reference sequence). V lost 6 bases, J lost 6 bases, and 14 bases lay in between. The CDR3 spans 14 residues. The CDR3: CASRNAGDPGELFF. Written as DNA, the CDR3 is TGTGCCAGTAGGAACGCAGGGGACCCCGGGGAGCTGTTTTTT.

J is TRBJ1-4 and V is TRBV23-1, with TRBD1 matching 8 bases. Being an ORF, TRBV23-1 has a function that is uncertain. V trimming: 2 bases; J trimming: 8 bases; junction bases outside the gene matches: 7. CDR3 size: 15 residues. CDR3 bases: TGCGCCAGCAGTCAACAGCGACAGGGGCCCGAAAAACTGTTTTTT. This translates into CASSQQRQGPEKLFF.

CDR3 nucleotides: TGTGCCAGCAGTTTCACAGGGCTTCTGTACGAGCAGTACTTC. Translated, it gives CASSFTGLLYEQYF. The V call is TRBV28, the J call TRBJ2-7; D perhaps matches TRBD1 (6 bases). The CDR3 spans 14 residues. Germline CDR1 and CDR2: MDHEN and SYDVKM. V was pared by 3 bases and J by 4 bases, with 13 bases between.

The chain has TRBV6-6 and TRBJ1-1, with TRBD1 identical over 7 bases. This CDR3 has 14 residues. Per germline, CDR1 MNHNY and CDR2 SVGAGI (reference sequence). Trimming removed 7 bases from V and 4 bases from J; junction bases left unmatched: 9. CDR3: CASTPDRVATEAFF. In DNA, the CDR3 is TGTGCCAGCACCCCAGACAGGGTTGCCACTGAAGCTTTCTTT.

There are a few counts of this clone. The chain carries TRBV3-1 (or the pseudogene TRBV3-2) and TRBJ2-5, with a tentative D call TRBD1 (5 bases). The V gene's germline CDR1 is LGHDT and CDR2 YNNKEL (reference sequence). With 5 bases removed from V and 2 bases from J, the gap between germline ends came to 15 bases. The CDR3 runs to 15 residues. In DNA form, the CDR3 reads TGTGCCAGCAGCAGGGGTGCCAGCGAGCAAGAGACCCAGTACTTC. Translated: CASSRGASEQETQYF.

The chain is built from TRBV18 and TRBJ2-2; 8 bases match TRBD2. The J segment lost 6 bases and the V segment lost 2 bases, leaving 5 bases of the junction unmatched. The CDR3 contains 15 residues. Germline assignment: CDR1 KGHSH and CDR2 LQKENI. CDR3 region: CASSPGGLVSGELFF. The DNA of the CDR3 is TGTGCCAGCTCACCAGGGGGACTAGTATCCGGGGAGCTGTTTTTT. The whole variable domain, filled in from reference TRBV18 and TRBJ2-2, reads NAGVMQNPRHLVRRRGQEARLRCSPMKGHSHVYWYRQLPEEGLKFMVYLQKENIIDESGMPKERFSAEFPKEGPSILRIQQVVRGDSAAYFCASSPGGLVSGELFFGEGSRLTVL.

The chain carries TRBV2 and TRBJ2-2; D remains ambiguous. CDR1 and CDR2 (germline): SNHLY, FYNNEI. The CDR3 is 15 amino acids. V was shortened by 2 bases and J by 6 bases, with 13 bases between the two germline ends. The CDR3 here is CASSEWSLGSGELFF. The CDR3 DNA follows: TGTGCCAGCAGTGAATGGTCCCTCGGGTCCGGGGAGCTGTTTTTT.

Only one count was recorded for this clone. CDR3 DNA: TGTGCCAGCAGCCAAGGGGGGCGAGTATCTGGAAACACCATATATTTT. It translates to CASSQGGRVSGNTIYF. The J gene is TRBJ1-3, the V gene TRBV14, with TRBD1 as a possible D gene (6 bases). Germline V gene sequence: CDR1 SGHDN, CDR2 FVKESK. The CDR3 runs 16 residues. V was trimmed by 1 base and J by 1 base, leaving 11 bases between them.

The chain links TRBV5-4 to TRBJ1-2; tentative D call: TRBD1 (6 bases). V was cut by 0 bases and J by 6 bases, with 12 bases left in between. This CDR3 is 14 amino acids long. From germline, CDR1 is SGHNT and CDR2 YYREEE (reference sequence). The CDR3 protein is CASSLDLQGNGYTF. CDR3 sequence (DNA): TGTGCCAGCAGCTTGGATCTCCAGGGGAATGGCTACACCTTC.

In this sample, this clone turned up a few times. The rearrangement links TRBV4-2 to TRBJ2-3, with TRBD2 matching over 9 bases. Germline trimming cut 1 base from V and 1 base from J; bases unmatched to any gene: 9. Germline V lookup: CDR1 LGHNA, CDR2 YNFKEQ. The CDR3 runs 18 residues. CDR3 sequence reads: CASSQGSSGGLGTDTQYF. The CDR3 DNA follows: TGTGCCAGCAGCCAAGGGAGTAGCGGGGGCCTCGGCACAGATACGCAGTATTTT.

The chain carries TRBV6-5 and TRBJ1-2; the D is unclear. Trimming left V 4 bases short and J 4 bases short, with 10 bases between. CDR1 and CDR2 (germline): MNHEY, SVGAGI. The CDR3 runs 13 residues. CDR3 region: CASSSVNPYGYTF. The DNA of the CDR3 is TGTGCCAGCAGTTCAGTCAACCCCTATGGCTACACCTTC.

The J gene is TRBJ1-5, the V gene TRBV19, with D perhaps TRBD1 (5 bases). CDR1 and CDR2 from the germline V gene are LNHDA and SQIVND (reference sequence). This CDR3 has 14 amino acids. V was shortened by 3 bases and J by 6 bases, with 12 bases between the two germline ends. The CDR3 region has the DNA TGTGCCAGTAGTATGATGGGGGGGAGTCAGCCCCAGCATTTT. This encodes CASSMMGGSQPQHF. Based on the CDR3 plus reference TRBV19 and TRBJ1-5, the full variable domain is DGGITQSPKYLFRKEGQNVTLSCEQNLNHDAMYWYRQDPGQGLRLIYYSQIVNDFQKGDIAEGYSVSREKKESFPLTVTSAQKNPTAFYLCASSMMGGSQPQHFGDGTRLSIL.

This clone was found many times. This sample includes further DNA sequences coding for the same CDR3. DNA for the CDR3: TGTGCCAGCAGTCCCGGGACAAGGGGAGAGACCCAGTACTTC. Its protein is CASSPGTRGETQYF. The rearrangement uses TRBV27 and TRBJ2-5; TRBD1 might be the D (6 bases). The V end was cut by 5 bases, the J end by 4 bases, with 14 bases between. The CDR3 spans 14 residues. Germline V gene lookup returns CDR1 MNHEY and CDR2 SMNVEV (reference sequence).

The V and J genes are TRBV7-9 and TRBJ2-1, with TRBD1 matching 7 bases. This CDR3 spans 15 amino acids. The ends lost 6 bases at V and 3 bases at J; junction bases unmatched: 8. Germline CDR1 SEHNR, CDR2 FQNEAQ (reference sequence). CDR3 sequence (DNA): TGTGCCAGCAGTGAGGACAGGTTAATCTACAATGAGCAGTTCTTC. Translating gives CASSEDRLIYNEQFF.

The J gene is TRBJ2-3, the V gene TRBV7-9; possible D gene TRBD2, 6 bases. This CDR3 comprises 15 residues. Trimming removed 1 base at V and 10 bases at J, with 18 bases between. The germline gives CDR1 SEHNR, CDR2 FQNEAQ (reference sequence). The CDR3 reads CASSLGEMTGGSQYF. CDR3 nucleotide sequence: TGTGCCAGCAGCTTAGGGGAGATGACTGGGGGGTCGCAGTATTTT. The variable domain in full, with the rest retrieved from reference TRBV7-9 and TRBJ2-3, is DTGVSQNPRHKITKRGQNVTFRCDPISEHNRLYWYRQTLGQGPEFLTYFQNEAQLEKSRLLSDRFSAERPKGSFSTLEIQRTEQGDSAMYLCASSLGEMTGGSQYFGPGTRLTVL.

A single count supports this clone. This chain links TRBV4-1 with TRBJ2-3; D might be TRBD2 (6 bases). Per the germline V gene, CDR1 is MGHRA and CDR2 is YSYEKL. There are 16 residues in the CDR3. V was cut by 1 base and J by 0 bases, with 11 bases left in between. CDR3 bases: TGCGCCAGCAGCCAAGGGACCGGGACTAGCACAGATACGCAGTATTTT. Protein sequence: CASSQGTGTSTDTQYF.

V gene TRBV27 combines with J gene TRBJ2-7, with a possible D match to TRBD2 (6 bases). This CDR3 is 16 amino acids long. Trimming cost V 3 bases and J 5 bases, with 20 bases left between them. Germline V lookup: CDR1 MNHEY, CDR2 SMNVEV (reference sequence). The CDR3 reads CASSFLPPGLRNEQYF. DNA of the CDR3: TGTGCCAGCAGTTTCCTACCGCCGGGACTTAGGAACGAGCAGTACTTC.

The rearrangement links TRBV11-3 to TRBJ1-1; D gene ambiguous. V gave up 1 base and J gave up 4 bases, with 10 bases separating them. Germline-derived CDR1 and CDR2 are SGHNT and YENEEA. This CDR3 has 14 amino acids. The CDR3 DNA reads as TGTGCCAGCAGCTTAGGAGGGTTGAGCACTGAAGCTTTCTTT. Encoded protein: CASSLGGLSTEAFF.

The chain is built from TRBV28 and TRBJ1-2; unclear D gene. Germline V lookup: CDR1 MDHEN, CDR2 SYDVKM. Trimming removed 4 bases from V and 3 bases from J, with 3 bases in between. The CDR3 extends over 11 amino acids. CDR3 region: CASSSYYGYTF. As DNA, the CDR3 is TGTGCCAGCAGTTCCTACTATGGCTACACCTTC.

The rearrangement links TRBV9 to TRBJ2-4; 14 nucleotides line up with TRBD2. With 2 bases clipped from V and 9 bases from J, the junction kept 1 base outside the gene matches. Germline CDR1 and CDR2: SGDLS and YYNGEE. This CDR3 comprises 14 residues. The CDR3 DNA reads as TGTGCCAGCAGCGTGGGGACTAGCGGGGGCATTCAGTACTTC. Its protein is CASSVGTSGGIQYF.

The V and J genes are TRBV2 and TRBJ2-3, with a weak D call TRBD1 (6 bases). The CDR3 covers 13 residues. Germline V CDR1 and CDR2: SNHLY, FYNNEI. Trimming took 10 bases from V and 6 from J, leaving 17 bases between them. In DNA, the CDR3 is TGTGCCACCCGGGACACCACTATGGATACGCAGTATTTT. It encodes CATRDTTMDTQYF. The whole variable domain, remainder taken from reference TRBV2 and TRBJ2-3, is EPEVTQTPSHQVTQMGQEVILRCVPISNHLYFYWYRQILGQKVEFLVSFYNNEISEKSEIFDDQFSVERPDGSNFTLKIRSTKLEDSAMYFCATRDTTMDTQYFGPGTRLTVL.

The chain couples TRBV19 to TRBJ1-2; 9 nucleotides line up with TRBD1. CDR1 is LNHDA and CDR2 is SQIVND in the germline V gene (reference sequence). V shed 3 bases and J 4 bases; nucleotides not matched to a gene: 12. The CDR3 is made up of 17 amino acids. CDR3 nucleotide sequence: TGTGCCAGTAGTATTGCCGGACAGGGGCGCGGGATCTATGGCTACACCTTC. It specifies CASSIAGQGRGIYGYTF.

The chain combines TRBV30 with TRBJ1-1, with a possible D match to TRBD1 (5 bases). V shed 2 bases and J shed 10 bases, with 14 bases lying between them. Per the germline V gene, CDR1 is GTSNPN and CDR2 is SVGIG (reference sequence). The CDR3 sequence is 12 residues long. CDR3 loop: CAWSPTGYPAFF. CDR3 DNA sequence: TGTGCCTGGAGTCCAACAGGTTACCCAGCTTTCTTT.

This chain uses TRBV4-3 with TRBJ2-5, with 9 nucleotides matching TRBD2. The V gene's germline CDR1 is LGHNA and CDR2 YSLEER. The CDR3 runs 20 residues. The V and J ends lost 0 bases and 4 bases, in that order; junction bases with no gene match: 18. The CDR3 reads CASSQDFSGWNSGRAETQYF. The DNA for the CDR3 is TGCGCCAGCAGCCAAGATTTCTCTGGCTGGAATAGCGGGAGAGCAGAGACCCAGTACTTC.

The chain uses TRBV2 and TRBJ1-1; 9 nucleotides agree with TRBD1. Germline-derived CDR1 and CDR2 are SNHLY and FYNNEI. The CDR3 covers 13 residues. The J segment lost 5 bases and the V segment lost 3 bases, leaving 1 base of the junction unmatched. Written as DNA, the CDR3 is TGTGCCAGCAGTGAGGACAGGGGAACTGAAGCTTTCTTT. Protein: CASSEDRGTEAFF.